These T cell receptor beta chains were read from a single sample in a study of T cells in Graves' hyperthyroidism and ophthalmopathy. TCRdb re-called the multiplex PCR reads through MiXCR, storing one row per CDR3 protein. The table has fewer than 700,000 distinct CDR3 sequences, around 15% seen once. The sequenced material came from blood. The source is a woman in her 30s with Graves' hyperthyroidism. CDR3s include the opening cysteine and the closing phenylalanine or tryptophan. Each record gives: V gene, D gene, J gene, clone size, CDR3 DNA, CDR3 protein. D genes are given only for firm matches. Some rows mark clone size as missing; the rest say once, few, many or name a class of expanded clone.

V: TRBV6-1; D: NA; J: TRBJ1-3; size: NA; DNA: TGTGCCAGCAGTGAGGCGGTCTCTGGAAACACCATATATTTT; CDR3: CASSEAVSGNTIYF
V: TRBV20-1; D: TRBD2; J: TRBJ2-7; size: many; DNA: TGCAGTGCTAATCGTAATAGCGGGAACTACGAGCAGTACTTC; CDR3: CSANRNSGNYEQYF
V: TRBV18; D: NA; J: TRBJ2-5; size: NA; DNA: TGTGCCAGCTCACCAGCAGGGTCGCAAGAGACCCAGTACTTC; CDR3: CASSPAGSQETQYF
V: TRBV20-1; D: TRBD2; J: TRBJ2-7; size: NA; DNA: TGCAGTGCACCCCGGACTAGCGGGAGCGAGCAGTACTTC; CDR3: CSAPRTSGSEQYF
V: TRBV7-9; D: NA; J: TRBJ2-1; size: few; DNA: TGTGCCAGCAGCCCCATATTTAAGGCCTACAATGAGCAGTTCTTC; CDR3: CASSPIFKAYNEQFF
V: TRBV5-1; D: NA; J: TRBJ2-2; size: NA; DNA: TGCGCCAGCAGCTTGGATGGGGGAGGAGGCACCGGGGAGCTGTTTTTT; CDR3: CASSLDGGGGTGELFF
V: TRBV7-3; D: TRBD2; J: TRBJ2-1; size: NA; DNA: TGTGCCAGCAGCTTAATTAGCGGGAGCAGGAATGAGCAGTTCTTC; CDR3: CASSLISGSRNEQFF
V: TRBV12-5; D: TRBD1; J: TRBJ1-2; size: NA; DNA: TGTGCTAGTGGTTTGGTGGTAAAACAGGGGGCTATTGGCTACACCTTC; CDR3: CASGLVVKQGAIGYTF
V: TRBV29-1; D: TRBD1; J: TRBJ2-7; size: many; DNA: TGCAGCGTTGAGTTCCGGGACAGCAGCTACGAGCAGTACTTC; CDR3: CSVEFRDSSYEQYF
V: TRBV14; D: NA; J: TRBJ1-1; size: NA; DNA: TGTGCCAGCAGCCAAGATACCAGGACGGGAATCAATGTAAACACTGAAGCTTTCTTT; CDR3: CASSQDTRTGINVNTEAFF
V: TRBV12-3/TRBV12-4; D: NA; J: TRBJ2-5; size: few; DNA: TGTGCCAGCAGTTTGGAGGGGAAGACCCAGTACTTC; CDR3: CASSLEGKTQYF
V: TRBV28; D: TRBD2; J: TRBJ2-7; size: many; DNA: TGTGCCAGCAGTTTCGGGACTAGCGGGAGGGATGGGGAGCAGTACTTC; CDR3: CASSFGTSGRDGEQYF
V: TRBV13; D: TRBD2; J: TRBJ2-1; size: few; DNA: TGTGCCAGCAGCTTCCCGGTTGTAGCGGGCCCCAATGAGCAGTTCTTC; CDR3: CASSFPVVAGPNEQFF
V: TRBV11-3; D: NA; J: TRBJ1-3; size: NA; DNA: TGTGCCAGCAGCTTGGAGACAGGCGTCTCTGGAAACACCATATATTTT; CDR3: CASSLETGVSGNTIYF
V: TRBV7-2; D: TRBD1; J: TRBJ2-5; size: many; DNA: TGTGCCAGCACCGAGGGACAGTTAGGAGAGACCCAGTACTTC; CDR3: CASTEGQLGETQYF
V: TRBV3-1; D: NA; J: TRBJ1-2; size: NA; DNA: TGTGCCAGCAGCCAAGATGTGCAGGGCGTCTATGGCTACACCTTC; CDR3: CASSQDVQGVYGYTF
V: TRBV6-4; D: NA; J: TRBJ2-2; size: many; DNA: TGTGCCAGCAGTGACCGGGCCAGGGGGAACACCGGGGAGCTGTTTTTT; CDR3: CASSDRARGNTGELFF
V: TRBV27; D: TRBD2; J: TRBJ2-5; size: many; DNA: TGTGCCAGCAGTTTTAGCGGGGTCAGCGATGGAGAGACCCAGTACTTC; CDR3: CASSFSGVSDGETQYF
V: TRBV19; D: NA; J: TRBJ2-3; size: few; DNA: TGTGCCAGTAGTATCCGGGGTCCTTACACAGATACGCAGTATTTT; CDR3: CASSIRGPYTDTQYF
V: TRBV18; D: TRBD1; J: TRBJ2-3; size: NA; DNA: TGTGCCAGCTCACCACCAGGGGCGGCAGGGGGTGGAGATACGCAGTATTTT; CDR3: CASSPPGAAGGGDTQYF
V: TRBV7-2; D: NA; J: TRBJ2-3; size: NA; DNA: TGTGCCAGCAGCGTTAATAGCCGGGCAGATACGCAGTATTTT; CDR3: CASSVNSRADTQYF
V: TRBV28; D: NA; J: TRBJ1-2; size: many; DNA: TGTGCCAGCAGCCGGGAGGGCCTTGCCTACACCTTC; CDR3: CASSREGLAYTF
V: TRBV11-1; D: NA; J: TRBJ2-7; size: NA; DNA: TGTGCCAGCAGCTTAGGAGGGGCCGGGTTCTACGAGCAGTACTTC; CDR3: CASSLGGAGFYEQYF
V: TRBV6-2/TRBV6-3; D: NA; J: TRBJ2-1; size: few; DNA: TGTGCCGGGGGGCTGCCGAAGCAGTTCTTC; CDR3: CAGGLPKQFF
V: TRBV5-1; D: TRBD2; J: TRBJ2-7; size: few; DNA: TGCGCCAGCAGCTCGCCAACTAGCGGAGCTTACGAGCAGTACTTC; CDR3: CASSSPTSGAYEQYF
V: TRBV6-1; D: TRBD1; J: TRBJ2-4; size: many; DNA: TGTGCCAGCAGGCGGGACAGGGACTCCAACATTCAGTACTTC; CDR3: CASRRDRDSNIQYF
V: TRBV9; D: NA; J: TRBJ2-1; size: NA; DNA: TGTGCCAGCAGCGTAGGAGCCGGAGACCCCTACAATGAGCAGTTCTTC; CDR3: CASSVGAGDPYNEQFF
V: TRBV15; D: TRBD1; J: TRBJ2-7; size: many; DNA: TGTGCCACCAGCAGAGATCTTACAGGGGGCAACGAGCAGTACTTC; CDR3: CATSRDLTGGNEQYF
V: TRBV13; D: NA; J: TRBJ2-1; size: few; DNA: TGTGCCAGCAGCCCCAGACTAGGGGGTCGGGATGAGCAGTTCTTC; CDR3: CASSPRLGGRDEQFF
V: TRBV20-1; D: NA; J: TRBJ2-7; size: many; DNA: TGCAGTGCTAGAGAAATATTCGGATTAACCTACGAGCAGTACTTC; CDR3: CSAREIFGLTYEQYF
V: TRBV11-2; D: TRBD1; J: TRBJ1-5; size: NA; DNA: TGTGCCAGCAGCTACGAAGGGACAGCGAATCAGCCCCAGCATTTT; CDR3: CASSYEGTANQPQHF
V: TRBV7-9; D: TRBD2; J: TRBJ2-2; size: NA; DNA: TGTGCCAGCACTCCGCGGGGGACGGATTCGAACACCGGGGAGCTGTTTTTT; CDR3: CASTPRGTDSNTGELFF
V: TRBV6-1; D: NA; J: TRBJ1-2; size: NA; DNA: TGTGCCAGCAGCACGGCTCCGTTGTTGGGCTACACCTTC; CDR3: CASSTAPLLGYTF
V: TRBV19; D: NA; J: TRBJ2-1; size: NA; DNA: TGTGCCAGTAGTATCAAGACGGGTGTGTACAATGAGCAGTTCTTC; CDR3: CASSIKTGVYNEQFF
V: TRBV12-3/TRBV12-4; D: NA; J: TRBJ2-3; size: NA; DNA: TGTGCCAGCACCTCTGGGACAAACGCGCAGTATTTT; CDR3: CASTSGTNAQYF
V: TRBV20-1; D: TRBD2; J: TRBJ2-1; size: few; DNA: TGCAGTGCCAAAGCGGGGGGGGGCGAGCAGTTCTTC; CDR3: CSAKAGGGEQFF
V: TRBV6-1; D: NA; J: TRBJ2-7; size: NA; DNA: TGTGCCAGCAGCGGGCTTAGTGGATACGAGCAGTACTTC; CDR3: CASSGLSGYEQYF
V: TRBV7-2; D: NA; J: TRBJ1-6; size: many; DNA: TGTGCCAGCAGCCCCAACTGGGGGGGGAACCTCCACTTT; CDR3: CASSPNWGGNLHF
V: TRBV7-8; D: TRBD2; J: TRBJ2-1; size: many; DNA: TGTGCCAGCAGCCAAGTAGCGGGAGTATACAATGAGCAGTTCTTC; CDR3: CASSQVAGVYNEQFF
V: TRBV6-1; D: TRBD1; J: TRBJ2-1; size: many; DNA: TGTGCCAGCAGTGAACAGGGGGTCAATGAGCAGTTCTTC; CDR3: CASSEQGVNEQFF
V: TRBV5-4; D: TRBD1; J: TRBJ1-2; size: NA; DNA: TGTGCCAGCTCGAGATACAGGGGGCGAGAAGGGGAATATGGCTACACCTTC; CDR3: CASSRYRGREGEYGYTF